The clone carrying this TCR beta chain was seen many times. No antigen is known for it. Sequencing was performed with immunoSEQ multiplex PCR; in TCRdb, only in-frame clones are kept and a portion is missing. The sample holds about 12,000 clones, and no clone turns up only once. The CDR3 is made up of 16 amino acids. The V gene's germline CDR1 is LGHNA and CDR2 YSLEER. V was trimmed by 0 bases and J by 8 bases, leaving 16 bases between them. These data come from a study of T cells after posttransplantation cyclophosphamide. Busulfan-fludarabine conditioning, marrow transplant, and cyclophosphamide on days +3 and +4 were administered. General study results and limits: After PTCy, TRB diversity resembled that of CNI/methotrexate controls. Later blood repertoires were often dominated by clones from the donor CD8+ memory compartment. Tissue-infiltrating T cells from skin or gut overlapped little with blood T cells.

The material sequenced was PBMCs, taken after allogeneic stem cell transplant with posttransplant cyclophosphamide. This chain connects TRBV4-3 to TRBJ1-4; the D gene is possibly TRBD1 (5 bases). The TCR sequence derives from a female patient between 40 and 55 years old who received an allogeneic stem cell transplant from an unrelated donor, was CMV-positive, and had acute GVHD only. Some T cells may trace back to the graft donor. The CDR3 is CASSQDRVRVGEKLFF. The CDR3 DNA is TGCGCCAGCAGCCAAGATCGGGTCAGGGTGGGGGAAAAACTGTTTTTT.